The clone carrying this T cell receptor (beta chain) turned up a few times. What it recognizes is unknown. It was RNA transcripts that yielded the amplified TCR beta CDR3 regions. An initial round of RT-PCR targeting the TCR CDR3 relied on the HTBI primer set. TCRdb reprocessed the multiplex PCR reads via MiXCR and lists one record per CDR3 protein. The sample holds approximately 600,000 distinct CDR3 sequences, less than 25% seen once. These data belong to a study of T cells in Graves' hyperthyroidism and ophthalmopathy. Findings of the study overall: Using 13 V-J features, a model discriminated ophthalmopathy from stable hyperthyroidism.

The germline CDR1 and CDR2 sequences are ENHRY and SYGVKD. The CDR3 is 14 residues long. V lost 0 bases to trimming and J lost 14 bases, with 14 bases between them. Among ophthalmopathy patients, the Clinical Activity Score reached at least 3, the NOSPECS grade reached at least 4, and duration remained under 3 months. Uncontrolled infection, other autoimmune disease, pregnancy or lactation disqualified patients from enrolment. Fresh peripheral blood, around 9.3 ml of it, supplied the PBMCs. The rearrangement uses TRBV10-3 and TRBJ1-6; D call uncertain. The clonotype comes from a man younger than 40 with Graves' ophthalmopathy. Sequencing used blood. CDR3 sequence: CAISESVGDRTLHF. The CDR3 nucleotides read TGTGCCATCAGTGAGTCGGTAGGAGATCGCACCCTCCACTTT.